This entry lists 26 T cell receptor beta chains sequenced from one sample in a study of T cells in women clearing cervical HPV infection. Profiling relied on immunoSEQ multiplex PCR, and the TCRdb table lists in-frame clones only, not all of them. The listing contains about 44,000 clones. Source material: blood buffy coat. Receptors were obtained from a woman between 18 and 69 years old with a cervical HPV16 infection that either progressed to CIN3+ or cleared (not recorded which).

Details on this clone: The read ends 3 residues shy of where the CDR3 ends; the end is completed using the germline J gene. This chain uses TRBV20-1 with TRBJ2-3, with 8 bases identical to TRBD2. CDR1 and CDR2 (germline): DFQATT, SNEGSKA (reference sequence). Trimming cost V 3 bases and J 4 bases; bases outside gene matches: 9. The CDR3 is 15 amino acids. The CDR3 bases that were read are TGCAGTGCTAGGGCCCCCAGCGGGGGAGCAGATACG. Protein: CSARAPSGGADT. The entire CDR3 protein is CSARAPSGGADTQYF.

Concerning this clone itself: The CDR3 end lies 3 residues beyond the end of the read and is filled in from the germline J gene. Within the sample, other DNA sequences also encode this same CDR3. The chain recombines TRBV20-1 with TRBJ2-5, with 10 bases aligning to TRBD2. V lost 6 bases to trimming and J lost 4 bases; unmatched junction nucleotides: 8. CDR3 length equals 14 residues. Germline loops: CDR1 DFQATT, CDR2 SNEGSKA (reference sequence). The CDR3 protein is CSARTSGETETQYF. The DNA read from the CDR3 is TGCAGTGCACGGACTAGCGGAGAAACAGAGACC.

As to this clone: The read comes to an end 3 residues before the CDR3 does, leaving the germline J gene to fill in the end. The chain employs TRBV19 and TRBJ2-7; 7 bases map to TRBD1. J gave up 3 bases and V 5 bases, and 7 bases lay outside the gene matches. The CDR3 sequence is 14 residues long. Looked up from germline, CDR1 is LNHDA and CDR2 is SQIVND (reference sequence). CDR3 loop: CASSYGTEDYEQYF. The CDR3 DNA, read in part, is TGTGCCAGTAGTTACGGGACAGAGGACTACGAG.

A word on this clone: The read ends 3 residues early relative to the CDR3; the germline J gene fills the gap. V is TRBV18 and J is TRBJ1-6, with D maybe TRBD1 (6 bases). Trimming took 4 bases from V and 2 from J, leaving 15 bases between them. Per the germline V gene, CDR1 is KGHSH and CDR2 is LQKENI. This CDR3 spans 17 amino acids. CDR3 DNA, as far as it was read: TGTGCCAGCTCACTCCGGACAGAGGTCGCCTATAATTCACCC. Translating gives CASSLRTEVAYNSP. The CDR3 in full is CASSLRTEVAYNSPLHF. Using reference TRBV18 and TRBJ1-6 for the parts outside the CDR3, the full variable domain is NAGVMQNPRHLVRRRGQEARLRCSPMKGHSHVYWYRQLPEEGLKFMVYLQKENIIDESGMPKERFSAEFPKEGPSILRIQQVVRGDSAAYFCASSLRTEVAYNSPLHFGNGTRLTVT.

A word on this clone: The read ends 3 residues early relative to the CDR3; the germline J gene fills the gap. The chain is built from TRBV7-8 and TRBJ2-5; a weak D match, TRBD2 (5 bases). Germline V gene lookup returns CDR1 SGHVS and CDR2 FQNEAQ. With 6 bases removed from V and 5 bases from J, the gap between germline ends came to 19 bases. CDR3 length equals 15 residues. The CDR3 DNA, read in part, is TGTGCCAGCAGGGGGAATTTTAACCCGGGGGAGACC. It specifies CASRGNFNPGET. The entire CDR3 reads CASRGNFNPGETQYF.

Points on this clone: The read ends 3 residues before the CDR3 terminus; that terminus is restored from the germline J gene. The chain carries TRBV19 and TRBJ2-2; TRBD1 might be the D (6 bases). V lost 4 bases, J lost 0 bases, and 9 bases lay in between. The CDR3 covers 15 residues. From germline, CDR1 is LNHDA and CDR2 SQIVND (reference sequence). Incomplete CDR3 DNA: TGTGCCAGTAGTACACAGGGCTCGAACACCGGGGAG. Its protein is CASSTQGSNTGE. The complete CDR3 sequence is CASSTQGSNTGELFF.

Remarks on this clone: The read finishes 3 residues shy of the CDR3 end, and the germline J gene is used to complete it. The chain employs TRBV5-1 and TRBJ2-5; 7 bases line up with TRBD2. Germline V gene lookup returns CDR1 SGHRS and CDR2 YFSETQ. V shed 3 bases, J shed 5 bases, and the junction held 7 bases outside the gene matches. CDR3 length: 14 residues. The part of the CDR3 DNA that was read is TGCGCCAGCAGCTACAATGGACTAGAGGAGACC. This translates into CASSYNGLEET. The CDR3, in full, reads CASSYNGLEETQYF. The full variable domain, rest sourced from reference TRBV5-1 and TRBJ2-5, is KAGVTQTPRYLIKTRGQQVTLSCSPISGHRSVSWYQQTPGQGLQFLFEYFSETQRNKGNFPGRFSGRQFSNSRSEMNVSTLELGDSALYLCASSYNGLEETQYFGPGTRLLVL.

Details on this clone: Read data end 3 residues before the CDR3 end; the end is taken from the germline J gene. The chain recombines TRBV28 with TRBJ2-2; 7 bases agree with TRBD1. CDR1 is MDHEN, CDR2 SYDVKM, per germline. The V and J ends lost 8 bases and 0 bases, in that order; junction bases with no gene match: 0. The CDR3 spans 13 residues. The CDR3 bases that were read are TGTGCCAGCGGGACAGCGAACACCGGGGAG. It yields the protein CASGTANTGE. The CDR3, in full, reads CASGTANTGELFF.

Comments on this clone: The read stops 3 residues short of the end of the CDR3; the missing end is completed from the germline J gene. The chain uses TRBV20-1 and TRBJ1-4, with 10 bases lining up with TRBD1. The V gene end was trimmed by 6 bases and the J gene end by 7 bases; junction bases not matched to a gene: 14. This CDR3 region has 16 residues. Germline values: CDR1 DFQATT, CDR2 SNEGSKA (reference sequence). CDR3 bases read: TGCAGTGCCCACGGGGACAGGGGAAAGTTATGTGAAAAA. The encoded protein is CSAHGDRGKLCEK. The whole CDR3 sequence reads CSAHGDRGKLCEKLFF.

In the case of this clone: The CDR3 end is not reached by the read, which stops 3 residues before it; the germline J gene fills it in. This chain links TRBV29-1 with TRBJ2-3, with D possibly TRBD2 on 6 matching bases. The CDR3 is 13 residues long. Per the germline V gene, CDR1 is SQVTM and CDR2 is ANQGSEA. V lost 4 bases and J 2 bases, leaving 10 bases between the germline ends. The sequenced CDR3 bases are TGCAGCGTTGGCGGGGCCCCCACAGATACG. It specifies CSVGGAPTDT. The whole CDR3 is CSVGGAPTDTQYF.

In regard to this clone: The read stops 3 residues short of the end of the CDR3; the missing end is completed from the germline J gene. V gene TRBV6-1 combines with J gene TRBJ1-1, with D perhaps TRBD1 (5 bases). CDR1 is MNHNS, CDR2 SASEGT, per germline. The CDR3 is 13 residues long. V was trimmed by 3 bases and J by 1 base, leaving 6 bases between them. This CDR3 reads CASSDGQNTEAFF. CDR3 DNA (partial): TGTGCCAGCAGTGATGGACAGAACACTGAA.

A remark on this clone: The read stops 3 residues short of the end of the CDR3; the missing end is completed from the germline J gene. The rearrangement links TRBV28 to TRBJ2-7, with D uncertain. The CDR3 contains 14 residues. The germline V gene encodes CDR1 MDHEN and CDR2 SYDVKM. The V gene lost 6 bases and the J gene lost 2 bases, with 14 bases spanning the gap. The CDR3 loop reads CASSPLPHTYEQYF. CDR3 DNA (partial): TGTGCCAGCAGCCCCCTCCCCCACACCTACGAG.

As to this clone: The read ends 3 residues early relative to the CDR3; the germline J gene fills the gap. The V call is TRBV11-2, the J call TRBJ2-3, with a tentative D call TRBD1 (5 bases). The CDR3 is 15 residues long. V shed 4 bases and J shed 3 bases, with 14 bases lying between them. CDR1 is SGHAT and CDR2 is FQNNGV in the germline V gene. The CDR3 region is CASSSTGLITDTQYF. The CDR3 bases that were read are TGTGCCAGCAGCTCCACAGGCCTTATAACAGATACG.

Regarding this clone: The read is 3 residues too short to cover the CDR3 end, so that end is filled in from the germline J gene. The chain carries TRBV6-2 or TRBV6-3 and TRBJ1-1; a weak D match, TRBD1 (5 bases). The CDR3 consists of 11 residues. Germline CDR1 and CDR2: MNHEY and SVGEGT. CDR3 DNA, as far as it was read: TGTGCCAGCAGTACAGGCAGGGCG. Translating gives CASSTGRA. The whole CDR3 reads CASSTGRAAFF.

The covered CDR3 bases are TGTGCCAGCAGTCCGGACAGGGGACCCGAAAAG. It translates to CASSPDRGPEK. The whole CDR3 region reads CASSPDRGPEKLFF. J is TRBJ2-2 and V is TRBV2; 9 bases align to TRBD1. The CDR3 is cut off 3 residues early in the read; its end comes from the germline J gene. The CDR3 contains 14 residues. Germline values: CDR1 SNHLY, CDR2 FYNNEI.

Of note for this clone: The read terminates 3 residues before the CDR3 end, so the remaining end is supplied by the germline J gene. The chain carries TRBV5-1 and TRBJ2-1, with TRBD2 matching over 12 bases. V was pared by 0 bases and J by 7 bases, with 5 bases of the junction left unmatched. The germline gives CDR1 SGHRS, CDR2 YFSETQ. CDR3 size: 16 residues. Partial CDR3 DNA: TGCGCCAGCAGCTTGGCACTAGCGGGAGGCATGAATGAG. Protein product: CASSLALAGGMNE. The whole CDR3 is CASSLALAGGMNEQFF.

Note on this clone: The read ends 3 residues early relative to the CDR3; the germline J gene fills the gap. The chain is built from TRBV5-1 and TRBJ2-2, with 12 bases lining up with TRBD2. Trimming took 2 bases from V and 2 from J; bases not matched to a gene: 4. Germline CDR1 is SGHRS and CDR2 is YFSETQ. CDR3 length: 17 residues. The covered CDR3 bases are TGCGCCAGCAGCTTACTAGCGGGAGGTGCAAACACCGGGGAG. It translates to CASSLLAGGANTGE. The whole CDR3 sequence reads CASSLLAGGANTGELFF.

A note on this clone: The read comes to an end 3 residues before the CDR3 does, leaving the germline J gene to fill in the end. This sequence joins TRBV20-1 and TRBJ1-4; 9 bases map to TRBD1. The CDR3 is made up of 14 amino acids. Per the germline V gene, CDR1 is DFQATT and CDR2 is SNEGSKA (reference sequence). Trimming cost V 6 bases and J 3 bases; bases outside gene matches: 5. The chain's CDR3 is CSAEQGASNEKLFF. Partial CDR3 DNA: TGCAGTGCGGAACAGGGGGCCTCTAATGAAAAA.

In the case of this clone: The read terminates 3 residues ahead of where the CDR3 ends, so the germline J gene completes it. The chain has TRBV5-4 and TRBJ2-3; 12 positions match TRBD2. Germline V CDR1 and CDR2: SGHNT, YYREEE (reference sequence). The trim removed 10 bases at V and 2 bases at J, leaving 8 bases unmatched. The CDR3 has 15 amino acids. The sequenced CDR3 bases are TGTGCCGGAGCCCCTAGCGGGAGGGTCACAGATACG. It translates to CAGAPSGRVTDT. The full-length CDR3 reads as CAGAPSGRVTDTQYF.

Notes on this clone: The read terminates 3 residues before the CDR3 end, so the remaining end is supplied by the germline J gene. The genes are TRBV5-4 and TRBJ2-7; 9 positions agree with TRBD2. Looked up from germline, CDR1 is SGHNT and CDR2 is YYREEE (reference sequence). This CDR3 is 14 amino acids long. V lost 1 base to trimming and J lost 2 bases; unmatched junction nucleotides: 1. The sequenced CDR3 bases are TGTGCCAGCAGCTTGTTAGCGGGGGCCTACGAG. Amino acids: CASSLLAGAYE. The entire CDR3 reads CASSLLAGAYEQYF.

The sequenced CDR3 bases are TGTGCCATCAGTGGAGAACCCGGGACTATGAACACCGGGGAG. Translation gives CAISGEPGTMNTGE. The CDR3 reads in full as CAISGEPGTMNTGELFF. The chain couples TRBV10-3 to TRBJ2-2, with 7 nucleotides matching TRBD2. The read terminates 3 residues before the CDR3 end, so the remaining end is supplied by the germline J gene. The CDR3 runs to 17 residues. Germline loops: CDR1 ENHRY, CDR2 SYGVKD. V lost 4 bases and J lost 1; bases outside the gene matches: 9.

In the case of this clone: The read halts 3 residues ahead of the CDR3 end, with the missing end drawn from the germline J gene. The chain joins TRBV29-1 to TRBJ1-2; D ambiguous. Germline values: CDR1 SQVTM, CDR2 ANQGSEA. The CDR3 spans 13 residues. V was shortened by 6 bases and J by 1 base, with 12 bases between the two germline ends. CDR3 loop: CSVPGSINYGYTF. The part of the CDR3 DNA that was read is TGCAGCGTCCCCGGGTCAATTAACTATGGC.

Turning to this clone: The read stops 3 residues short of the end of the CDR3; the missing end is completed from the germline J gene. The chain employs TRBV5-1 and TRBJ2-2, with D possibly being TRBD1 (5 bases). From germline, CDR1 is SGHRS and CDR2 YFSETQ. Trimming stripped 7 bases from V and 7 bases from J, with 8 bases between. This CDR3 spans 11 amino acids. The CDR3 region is CASLQDGELFF. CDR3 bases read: TGCGCCAGCCTACAGGACGGGGAG.

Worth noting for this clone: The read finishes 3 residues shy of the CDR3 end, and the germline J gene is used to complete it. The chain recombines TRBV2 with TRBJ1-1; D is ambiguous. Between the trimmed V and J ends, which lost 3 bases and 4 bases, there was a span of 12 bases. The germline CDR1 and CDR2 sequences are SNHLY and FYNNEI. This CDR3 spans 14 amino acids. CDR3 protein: CASSEREHGTEAFF. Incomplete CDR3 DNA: TGTGCCAGCAGTGAGCGGGAGCACGGCACTGAA.

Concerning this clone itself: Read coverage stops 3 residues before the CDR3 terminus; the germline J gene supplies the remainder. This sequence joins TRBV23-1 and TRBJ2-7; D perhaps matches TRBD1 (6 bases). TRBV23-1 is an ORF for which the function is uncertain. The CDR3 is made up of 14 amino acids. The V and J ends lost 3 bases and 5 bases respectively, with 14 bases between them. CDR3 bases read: TGCGCCAGCAGTCAGACGGACAGAGGGCACGAG. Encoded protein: CASSQTDRGHE. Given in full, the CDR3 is CASSQTDRGHEQYF.

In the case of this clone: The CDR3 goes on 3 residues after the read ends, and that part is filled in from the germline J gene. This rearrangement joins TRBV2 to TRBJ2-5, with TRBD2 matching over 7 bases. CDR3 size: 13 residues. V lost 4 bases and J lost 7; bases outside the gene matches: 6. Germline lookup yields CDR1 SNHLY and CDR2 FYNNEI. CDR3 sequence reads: CASSVQRERTQYF. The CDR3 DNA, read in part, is TGTGCCAGCAGTGTCCAGCGGGAAAGGACC.